This T cell receptor beta chain originates from a study of T cell changes during pregnancy in multiple sclerosis. Clones were read by immunoSEQ multiplex PCR, and TCRdb kept only the in-frame ones, dropping some. The sample has about 32,000 clones, 89% seen once; the top ten hold approximately 5.4%. CDR1 and CDR2 from the germline V gene are MNHNS and SASEGT. The J segment lost 3 bases and the V segment lost 4 bases, leaving 9 bases of the junction unmatched. The CDR3 is 16 residues long. The clonotype comes from a female donor with multiple sclerosis, enrolled in a pregnancy study. V is TRBV6-1 and J is TRBJ2-1; 7 bases align to TRBD2. Source: CD8+ T cells from peripheral blood mononuclear cells, taken in the first trimester of pregnancy. The CDR3 here is CASSAWGSGRYNEQFF. CDR3 nucleotide sequence: TGTGCCAGCAGTGCCTGGGGTAGCGGGCGCTACAATGAGCAGTTCTTC.